This T cell receptor beta chain originates from a study of shared clonotypes between healthy human individuals. The V segment lost 5 bases and the J segment 7 bases; nucleotides outside the gene matches: 15. Germline V gene data show CDR1 as SEHNR and CDR2 as FQNEAQ (reference sequence). The CDR3 runs to 16 residues. The method was immunoSEQ multiplex PCR; TCRdb's version includes in-frame clones alone and lacks a portion of them. The sample shows some 690,000 clones, about nine tenths of them seen only once. Findings and limits, study-wide: The sharing of approximately 4.6% of naive CD4 clonotypes was seen across a handful of donors. Naive subsets generally had larger estimated richness than memory subsets.

Remarks on this clone: Its target is not known.

This rearrangement joins TRBV7-9 to TRBJ2-7; 9 nucleotides align to TRBD2. This clonotype was sampled from a man aged 18-30 years in good health. Some clones in this sample may be carry-over from other donors' samples. The sequenced material came from memory CD8+ T cells from PBMCs. As for subset: CD45RO+ cells pooled with CCR7-negative TemRA cells. The DNA of the CDR3 is TGTGCCAGCAGCAGACCGATTAGCGGGAGTAGTAGGGAGCAGTACTTC. Its translation: CASSRPISGSSREQYF.